The 7 T cell receptor beta chains in this list originate from one sample, sequenced in a study of CD8 T cells in ankylosing spondylitis. TCRdb itself ran the 5' RACE reads through MiXCR, one entry per CDR3 protein. This sample has under 250,000 distinct CDR3 sequences, with over 8.5% found just once. The sequencing input was blood, either unsorted or a sorted T cell fraction (not recorded which). These receptors were obtained from a male donor with ankylosing spondylitis or in good health (not recorded which).

This clonotype was observed many times. V is TRBV9 and J is TRBJ2-5; D gene ambiguous. Germline values: CDR1 SGDLS, CDR2 YYNGEE. The V end lost 0 bases, the J end lost 1 base, and 10 bases lay between the germline ends. The CDR3 is made up of 15 amino acids. The CDR3 region is CASSVGGSIQETQYF. The CDR3 bases are TGTGCCAGCAGCGTAGGCGGCAGCATCCAAGAGACCCAGTACTTC.

At least ten counts were recorded for this clonotype. The V and J genes are TRBV25-1 and TRBJ1-1; D is ambiguous. CDR3 size: 11 residues. Trimming stripped 4 bases from V and 0 bases from J, with 0 bases between. Germline values: CDR1 MGHDK, CDR2 SYGVNS. CDR3 amino acids: CASSVNTEAFF. The CDR3 region has the DNA TGTGCCAGCAGTGTGAACACTGAAGCTTTCTTT.

This clonotype was observed at least ten times. The rearrangement links TRBV28 to TRBJ2-2; D gene uncertain. Per the germline V gene, CDR1 is MDHEN and CDR2 is SYDVKM. Trimming stripped 6 bases from V and 6 bases from J, with 11 bases between. The CDR3 length is 13 residues. The CDR3 spells CASSRRYAGELFF. The DNA for the CDR3 is TGTGCCAGCAGCAGGAGATACGCCGGGGAGCTGTTTTTT.

The chain uses TRBV4-1 and TRBJ2-1; 12 bases are a match to TRBD2. Germline trimming cut 6 bases from V and 7 bases from J; bases unmatched to any gene: 1. Looked up from germline, CDR1 is MGHRA and CDR2 is YSYEKL. The CDR3 totals 13 residues. Written as DNA, the CDR3 is TGCGCCAGCAGGGGGACTAGCGGGAATGAGCAGTTCTTC. Protein product: CASRGTSGNEQFF.

This clonotype has ten or more counts. This chain joins TRBV6-1 and TRBJ1-1; D may be TRBD1 (6 bases). Germline assignment: CDR1 MNHNS and CDR2 SASEGT. The CDR3 is 15 residues long. Trimming took off 4 bases at V and 3 bases at J, with 15 bases between the two ends. This chain's CDR3 is CASSGLGGGDTEAFF. CDR3 sequence (DNA): TGTGCCAGCAGTGGGCTAGGGGGGGGGGACACTGAAGCTTTCTTT.

This clonotype has ten or more counts. The chain joins TRBV20-1 to TRBJ1-4; D may be TRBD1 (5 bases). Per germline, CDR1 DFQATT and CDR2 SNEGSKA (reference sequence). Trimming took off 3 bases at V and 5 bases at J, with 10 bases between the two ends. This CDR3 is 13 amino acids long. In nucleotides, the CDR3 is TGCAGTGCTAGGGGAACAGGAAATGAAAAACTGTTTTTT. It is translated as CSARGTGNEKLFF.

Only a few counts were recorded for this clonotype. The V gene is TRBV7-9, the J gene TRBJ2-3; D is unclear. The V and J ends lost 5 bases and 2 bases respectively, with 14 bases between them. Germline CDR1 is SEHNR and CDR2 is FQNEAQ (reference sequence). CDR3 length equals 15 residues. The CDR3 DNA sequence: TGTGCCAGCAGCGGGGTCTTCGGAATCACAGATACGCAGTATTTT. This encodes CASSGVFGITDTQYF.